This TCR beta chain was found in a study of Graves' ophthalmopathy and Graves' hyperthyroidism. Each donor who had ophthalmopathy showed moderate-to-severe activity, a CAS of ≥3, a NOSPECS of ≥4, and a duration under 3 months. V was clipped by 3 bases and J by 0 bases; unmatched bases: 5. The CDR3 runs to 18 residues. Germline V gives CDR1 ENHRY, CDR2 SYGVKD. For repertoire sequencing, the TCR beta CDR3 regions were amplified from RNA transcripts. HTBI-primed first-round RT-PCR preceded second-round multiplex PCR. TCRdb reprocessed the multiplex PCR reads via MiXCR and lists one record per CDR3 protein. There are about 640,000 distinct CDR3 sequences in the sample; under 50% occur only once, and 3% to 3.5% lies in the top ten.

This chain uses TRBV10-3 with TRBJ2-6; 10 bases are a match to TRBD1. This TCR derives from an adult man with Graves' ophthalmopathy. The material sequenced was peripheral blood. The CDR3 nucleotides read TGTGCCATCAGTGAATTGGGACAGGGGAACTCTGGGGCCAACGTCCTGACTTTC. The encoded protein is CAISELGQGNSGANVLTF.